Listed here are 10 T cell receptor beta chains from one sample, sequenced in a study of beta chain features in type 1 diabetes (dated by TCRdb to 2016 to 2019). The library came from the immunoSEQ multiplex PCR assay. The High Capacity cDNA Reverse Transcription Kit was used to reverse transcribe all of the isolated RNA, meaning that expressed TCRB transcripts were what got sequenced. TCRdb retrieved this table from immuneACCESS and kept in-frame rearrangements only. Not all clones are present; in checked studies, unresolved V genes account for under half, and no reason is known for the remainder. The sample profile shows about 170,000 clones; 7.5% to 8.5% of them were found once. In total, the top ten clones hold roughly 0.5% of the sample. No antigen is known for these receptors. Study-wide findings and limitations: In all four CD4+ subsets, TCRB CDR3 length was moderately but significantly shorter in type 1 diabetes patients.

Sequenced material: central memory CD4+ T cells from blood. The origin of the receptors is a man between 18 and 29 years old with type 1 diabetes.

This clone was seen only a few times. The rearrangement uses TRBV7-9 and TRBJ1-3; D gene ambiguous. In germline, CDR1 is SEHNR, CDR2 FQNEAQ (reference sequence). The CDR3 is made up of 14 amino acids. V was cut by 8 bases and J by 0 bases, with 11 bases left in between. The CDR3 coding sequence is TGTGCCAGCCAACGGGGTTTCTCTGGAAACACCATATATTTT. It yields the protein CASQRGFSGNTIYF.

This clone was recorded a few times. CDR3 sequence (DNA): TGTGCCTGGAATGACAGGGGGCTCTATGGCTACACCTTC. The encoded protein is CAWNDRGLYGYTF. This rearrangement joins TRBV30 to TRBJ1-2, with 10 bases identical to TRBD1. V trimming: 4 bases; J trimming: 4 bases; junction bases outside the gene matches: 3. The CDR3 covers 13 residues. The germline gives CDR1 GTSNPN, CDR2 SVGIG (reference sequence).

On this clone itself: Other nucleotide sequences in the sample specify the same CDR3. This chain uses TRBV2 with TRBJ2-2; possibly TRBD1 for D (6 bases). The V gene lost 7 bases and the J gene lost 3 bases, with 6 bases spanning the gap. The CDR3 has 12 residues. Germline CDR1 SNHLY, CDR2 FYNNEI. CDR3 sequence (DNA): TGTGCCAGCACAGGGGACACCGGGGAGCTGTTTTTT. Translated, it gives CASTGDTGELFF.

This rearrangement joins TRBV6-1 to TRBJ2-7; D is perhaps TRBD1 (6 bases). The CDR3 is made up of 15 amino acids. V was clipped by 7 bases and J by 0 bases, with 16 bases between them. The germline V gene encodes CDR1 MNHNS and CDR2 SASEGT. Here the CDR3 reads CASTSGHAISYEQYF. The CDR3 DNA reads as TGTGCCAGCACCTCGGGACACGCCATCTCCTACGAGCAGTACTTC.

The chain carries TRBV2 and TRBJ2-7, with a weak D call TRBD2 (5 bases). CDR1 and CDR2 from the germline V gene are SNHLY and FYNNEI. Trimming stripped 3 bases from V and 2 bases from J, with 8 bases between. The CDR3 contains 13 residues. CDR3 sequence: CASSERAAYEQYF. DNA for the CDR3: TGTGCCAGCAGTGAGAGGGCGGCCTACGAGCAGTACTTC.

This clone occurred a few times. The chain employs TRBV11-2 and TRBJ2-2, with D hard to call. CDR1 SGHAT and CDR2 FQNNGV come from the germline V gene. The CDR3 has 13 residues. Between the trimmed V and J ends, which lost 2 bases and 5 bases, there was a span of 6 bases. This CDR3 reads CASSLSRTGELFF. DNA for the CDR3: TGTGCCAGCAGCTTATCCCGTACCGGGGAGCTGTTTTTT.

This clone has a handful of counts. The rearrangement uses TRBV6-6 and TRBJ2-7; TRBD2 matches 8 bases. Germline V gene data show CDR1 as MNHNY and CDR2 as SVGAGI (reference sequence). Trimming at V came to 5 bases and at J to 6 bases, leaving 9 bases not matched to a gene. This CDR3 spans 14 amino acids. Here the CDR3 DNA reads TGTGCCAGCAGTGTAGCGGGAAAGGCCCGCGAGCAGTACTTC. Its protein is CASSVAGKAREQYF.

This clone was seen only a few times. At one end, the junction sequence differs from germline, possibly due to a read error. The V call is TRBV5-6, the J call TRBJ2-1; 10 nucleotides agree with TRBD2. CDR1 is SGHDT and CDR2 is YYEEEE in the germline V gene. The CDR3 totals 13 residues. The DNA for the CDR3 is TGTGCCAGCAGCCATCCGGCTAGCGGGAGACTGATCTTC. It translates to CASSHPASGRLIF.

The genes are TRBV28 and TRBJ2-3; D remains unclear. The V end lost 0 bases, the J end lost 5 bases, and 3 bases lay between the germline ends. The CDR3 extends over 12 amino acids. CDR1 and CDR2 (germline): MDHEN, SYDVKM. The CDR3 DNA reads as TGTGCCAGCAGTTTATGGAGAGATACGCAGTATTTT. Its protein product is CASSLWRDTQYF. The full variable domain, in which reference TRBV28 and TRBJ2-3 provide the parts outside the CDR3, is DVKVTQSSRYLVKRTGEKVFLECVQDMDHENMFWYRQDPGLGLRLIYFSYDVKMKEKGDIPEGYSVSREKKERFSLILESASTNQTSMYLCASSLWRDTQYFGPGTRLTVL.

The CDR3 reads CASSLGQGFQETQYF. The CDR3, as DNA: TGTGCCAGCAGCTTAGGACAGGGGTTCCAAGAGACCCAGTACTTC. The chain recombines TRBV7-2 with TRBJ2-5; 8 bases match TRBD1. CDR1 is SGHTA, CDR2 FQGNSA, per germline. The CDR3 loop spans 15 amino acids. Unmatched junction bases numbered 2, after V lost 1 base and J lost 1 base.